This is a list of T cell receptor beta chains from one sample in a study of T-cell memory formation after mild COVID-19. From the 5' RACE reads, TCRdb called clonotypes with MiXCR, one entry per CDR3 protein. The sample consists of roughly 350,000 distinct CDR3 sequences, around 27% of them appearing once. The specimen was PBMCs or a T cell subset sorted from them (not recorded which). The receptors were gathered from an adult woman who had mild COVID-19 (a few samples of this study predate the infection). Cell type and time point are not known. The CDR3 runs from the conserved cysteine through the conserved F or W. The order of the fields is clone size, J gene, D gene, V gene, CDR3 protein, CDR3 DNA. A D gene is named only where the DNA matches it firmly. Some rows have no size entry. The others give once, few or many, or a class for an expanded clone.

few,TRBJ2-7,NA,TRBV12-3/TRBV12-4,CASSTGTHYEQYF,TGTGCCAGCAGTACCGGGACCCACTACGAGCAGTACTTC
few,TRBJ2-7,TRBD2,TRBV11-2,CASSLGSGSNYEQYF,TGTGCCAGCAGCTTAGGGAGCGGGAGTAACTACGAGCAGTACTTC
few,TRBJ1-6,NA,TRBV7-6,CASSLEGQRDSPLHF,TGTGCCAGCAGCCTAGAGGGGCAAAGAGATTCACCCCTCCACTTT
NA,TRBJ1-1,TRBD1,TRBV12-3/TRBV12-4,CASSRQGHTEAFF,TGTGCCAGCAGCCGACAGGGACACACTGAAGCTTTCTTT
NA,TRBJ2-3,NA,TRBV19,CASSYREKDTDTQYF,TGTGCCAGTAGTTACAGGGAGAAGGACACAGATACGCAGTATTTT
many,TRBJ1-2,NA,TRBV3-1,CASGPNRGYTF,TGTGCCAGCGGTCCTAATCGTGGCTACACCTTC
NA,TRBJ2-1,TRBD1,TRBV7-9,CASSLGQGISNEQFF,TGTGCCAGCAGCTTAGGACAGGGGATTTCGAATGAGCAGTTCTTC
few,TRBJ1-1,NA,TRBV29-1,CSVEQGRDTEAFF,TGCAGCGTTGAGCAGGGACGGGACACTGAAGCTTTCTTT
many,TRBJ2-7,NA,TRBV4-2,CASSQDPTGSYEQYF,TGTGCCAGCAGCCAAGATCCCACAGGCTCCTACGAGCAGTACTTC
few,TRBJ2-5,TRBD2,TRBV7-9,CASSSPGLAGGSQETQYF,TGTGCCAGCAGCTCCCCGGGACTAGCGGGGGGAAGCCAAGAGACCCAGTACTTC
NA,TRBJ2-1,NA,TRBV29-1,CSPWTQNEQFF,TGCAGCCCATGGACACAGAATGAGCAGTTCTTC
few,TRBJ2-7,NA,TRBV20-1,CSARGSAYEQYF,TGCAGTGCCCGGGGTAGTGCCTACGAGCAGTACTTC
few,TRBJ2-7,NA,TRBV3-1,CASSQATGRPNEQYF,TGTGCCAGCAGCCAGGCGACTGGCCGGCCGAACGAGCAGTACTTC
few,TRBJ1-1,NA,TRBV4-1,CASSPPGARTEAFF,TGCGCCAGCAGCCCTCCAGGGGCAAGGACTGAAGCTTTCTTT
few,TRBJ2-3,NA,TRBV20-1,CSVTGAAGADTQYF,TGCAGTGTTACAGGGGCCGCGGGAGCAGATACGCAGTATTTT
few,TRBJ1-1,NA,TRBV28,CASTLGGEAFF,TGTGCCAGCACTCTGGGGGGAGAAGCTTTCTTT
few,TRBJ2-1,NA,TRBV7-9,CASSPTGSYNEQFF,TGTGCCAGCAGTCCGACCGGGTCTTACAATGAGCAGTTCTTC
NA,TRBJ2-7,TRBD2,TRBV6-5,CASLPAGGDHEQYF,TGTGCCAGCCTCCCGGCGGGGGGGGACCACGAGCAGTACTTC
once,TRBJ1-5,TRBD1,TRBV6-2/TRBV6-3,CASRVYGQGTGQPQHF,TGTGCCAGCAGAGTCTATGGACAGGGCACGGGTCAGCCCCAGCATTTT
NA,TRBJ2-1,TRBD2,TRBV9,CASSGGTSGGLYNEQFF,TGTGCCAGCAGCGGAGGGACTAGCGGGGGCCTTTACAATGAGCAGTTCTTC
once,TRBJ1-3,NA,TRBV5-1,CANGAGGNTIYF,TGCGCCAATGGAGCGGGTGGAAACACCATATATTTT
NA,TRBJ2-3,TRBD2,TRBV4-3,CASSQRGLTDTQYF,TGCGCCAGCAGTCAGCGGGGGTTAACAGATACGCAGTATTTT
NA,TRBJ1-4,NA,TRBV7-3,CASSFNVLTNEKLFF,TGTGCCAGCAGCTTTAACGTCCTTACTAATGAAAAACTGTTTTTT
NA,TRBJ1-4,TRBD1,TRBV3-1,CASSRRGQGNEKLFF,TGTGCCAGCAGCCGACGGGGACAGGGGAATGAAAAACTGTTTTTT
NA,TRBJ1-2,NA,TRBV12-3/TRBV12-4,CASRSQGTRANYGYTF,TGTGCCAGCAGGTCACAGGGAACTAGAGCTAACTATGGCTACACCTTC
few,TRBJ2-7,TRBD1,TRBV9,CASSVGTGDYEQYF,TGTGCCAGCAGCGTAGGGACAGGGGACTACGAGCAGTACTTC
few,TRBJ2-7,TRBD2,TRBV20-1,CSARTSVAYEQYF,TGCAGTGCAAGGACTAGCGTAGCCTACGAGCAGTACTTC
many,TRBJ2-5,NA,TRBV7-9,CASTQVQETQYF,TGTGCCAGCACCCAAGTACAAGAGACCCAGTACTTC
few,TRBJ2-1,TRBD2,TRBV7-6,CASSRLAGTSNEQFF,TGTGCCAGCAGCCGGCTAGCGGGGACAAGTAATGAGCAGTTCTTC
once,TRBJ2-1,TRBD1,TRBV6-5,CASGLDRSSYNEQFF,TGTGCCAGCGGGTTGGACAGGAGCTCCTACAATGAGCAGTTCTTC
NA,TRBJ2-1,NA,TRBV5-1,CASRSGLQGNEQFF,TGCGCCAGCAGATCGGGACTCCAAGGCAATGAGCAGTTCTTC
many,TRBJ2-5,NA,TRBV7-6,CASSLGPNQETQYF,TGTGCCAGCAGCTTAGGACCAAACCAAGAGACCCAGTACTTC
few,TRBJ2-7,TRBD2,TRBV29-1,CSVGTSGRTPYEQYF,TGCAGCGTGGGGACTAGCGGGAGAACGCCTTACGAGCAGTACTTC
NA,TRBJ2-7,NA,TRBV4-2,CASSQEVAVTYEQYF,TGTGCCAGCAGCCAAGAAGTGGCGGTAACCTACGAGCAGTACTTC
NA,TRBJ2-7,TRBD1,TRBV4-2,CASRPTGGVYEQYF,TGTGCCAGCAGACCGACAGGGGGCGTCTACGAGCAGTACTTC
few,TRBJ1-2,NA,TRBV6-6,CASQQGLTDGYTF,TGTGCCAGTCAACAGGGATTAACGGATGGCTACACCTTC
NA,TRBJ1-2,NA,TRBV15,CATSRESVMGGYTF,TGTGCCACCAGCAGAGAGTCAGTGATGGGTGGCTACACCTTC
few,TRBJ2-1,NA,TRBV6-2/TRBV6-3,CASSRTGVYNEQFF,TGTGCCAGCAGCAGGACGGGAGTATACAATGAGCAGTTCTTC
few,TRBJ2-7,TRBD2,TRBV7-8,CASSLGGGRADEQYF,TGTGCCAGCAGCTTAGGAGGCGGGAGGGCCGACGAGCAGTACTTC
NA,TRBJ2-5,TRBD1,TRBV12-3/TRBV12-4,CASSGQGLSKTQYF,TGTGCCAGCAGCGGACAGGGTCTTTCAAAGACCCAGTACTTC